These 13 T cell receptor beta chains share one sample of origin, sequenced in a study of chemoradiotherapy in HPV16-positive cancers. The assay was immunoSEQ multiplex PCR, and TCRdb's table has in-frame clones only and misses some. The table has 29,000 or so clones, approximately 90% seen once. This sample comprised blood, obtained from a patient who underwent chemoradiotherapy. The receptors shown here come from a human donor with HPV-associated anogenital cancer.

This clone was counted a single time. The genes are TRBV10-2 and TRBJ2-7; 8 bases match TRBD1. This CDR3 contains 16 residues. The V gene end was trimmed by 7 bases and the J gene end by 2 bases; junction bases not matched to a gene: 13. Looked up from germline, CDR1 is WSHSY and CDR2 is SAAADI. CDR3 in DNA: TGCGCCAGCACCCTGGACAGGGAGTATGTCCCCTACGAGCAGTACTTC. Its protein product is CASTLDREYVPYEQYF.

V and J are TRBV29-1 and TRBJ1-1; TRBD1 agrees at 9 bases. J lost 1 base, V lost 7 bases, and 10 bases had no gene match. Germline V lookup: CDR1 SQVTM, CDR2 ANQGSEA. The CDR3 is 15 amino acids. The CDR3 here is CSAALEGQGNTEAFF. For the CDR3, the DNA is TGCAGCGCCGCCCTTGAGGGACAGGGGAACACTGAAGCTTTCTTT. Full variable domain (rest looked up from reference TRBV29-1 and TRBJ1-1): SAVISQKPSRDICQRGTSLTIQCQVDSQVTMMFWYRQQPGQSLTLIATANQGSEATYESGFVIDKFPISRPNLTFSTLTVSNMSPEDSSIYLCSAALEGQGNTEAFFGQGTRLTVV.

This clone was recorded only once. The V call is TRBV19, the J call TRBJ2-7; D may be TRBD1 (5 bases). There are 13 residues in the CDR3. Germline assignment: CDR1 LNHDA and CDR2 SQIVND (reference sequence). The ends were cut back, 10 bases at V and 4 bases at J, with 17 bases in the middle. CDR3 sequence: CATSPGWLYEQYF. CDR3 in DNA: TGTGCCACATCCCCAGGGTGGTTGTACGAGCAGTACTTC.

This chain uses TRBV5-1 with TRBJ2-7, with 12 nucleotides matching TRBD2. The CDR3 loop spans 14 amino acids. CDR1 SGHRS and CDR2 YFSETQ come from the germline V gene. V dropped 3 bases and J dropped 3; count of bases not matched to a gene: 1. The DNA of the CDR3 is TGCGCCAGCAGCTCGACTAGCGGGGGCTACGAGCAGTACTTC. The encoded protein is CASSSTSGGYEQYF.

The chain joins TRBV7-9 to TRBJ2-3; D is unclear. The germline CDR1 and CDR2 sequences are SEHNR and FQNEAQ (reference sequence). Between the trimmed V and J ends, which lost 3 bases and 1 base, there was a span of 11 bases. The CDR3 covers 15 residues. In DNA, the CDR3 is TGTGCCAGCAGCTTGCCGGGTTCGGGCACAGATACGCAGTATTTT. It translates to CASSLPGSGTDTQYF.

The chain joins TRBV7-2 to TRBJ1-2; D uncertain. CDR1 is SGHTA and CDR2 is FQGNSA in the germline V gene. The V end was cut by 0 bases, the J end by 4 bases, with 9 bases between. The CDR3 has 14 residues. CDR3 region: CASSLASLSYGYTF. The CDR3 region has the DNA TGTGCCAGCAGCTTAGCTTCGTTAAGCTATGGCTACACCTTC.

The chain links TRBV20-1 to TRBJ2-7; unclear D gene. This CDR3 region has 11 residues. Per germline, CDR1 DFQATT and CDR2 SNEGSKA (reference sequence). Trimming left V 6 bases short and J 4 bases short, with 10 bases between. The CDR3 region is CSAETGYEQYF. In DNA form, the CDR3 reads TGCAGTGCCGAGACCGGATACGAGCAGTACTTC.

V usage is TRBV5-1 and J usage is TRBJ2-7; TRBD1 matches 8 bases. The V and J ends lost 3 bases and 6 bases, in that order; junction bases with no gene match: 11. Germline V gene data show CDR1 as SGHRS and CDR2 as YFSETQ. This CDR3 comprises 15 residues. DNA for the CDR3: TGCGCCAGCAGCTGGACGACAGGGGCCCGCGGCGAGCAGTACTTC. Amino acid sequence: CASSWTTGARGEQYF.

The rearrangement uses TRBV5-8 and TRBJ1-2; TRBD1 aligns across 7 bases. This CDR3 region has 15 residues. The germline CDR1 and CDR2 sequences are SGHTS and YDEGEE. The V segment lost 4 bases and the J segment 6 bases; nucleotides outside the gene matches: 12. As DNA, the CDR3 is TGTGCCAGCAGCCGCCCGGGACAGATTTCAAATGGCTACACCTTC. Residues: CASSRPGQISNGYTF.

This chain uses TRBV2 with TRBJ2-2, with a tentative D call TRBD2 (5 bases). Germline CDR1 reads SNHLY; CDR2 reads FYNNEI. The V end was cut by 6 bases, the J end by 5 bases, with 7 bases between. There are 12 residues in the CDR3. CDR3 DNA: TGTGCCAGCAGGGAGGATACCGGGGAGCTGTTTTTT. This codes for CASREDTGELFF.

The genes are TRBV27 and TRBJ2-1; TRBD2 is a possible D gene (6 bases). Germline V gene sequence: CDR1 MNHEY, CDR2 SMNVEV (reference sequence). CDR3 size: 17 residues. Trimming cost V 6 bases and J 4 bases, with 22 bases left between them. CDR3: CASSLTPAGSLYNEQFF. CDR3 DNA: TGTGCCAGCAGCCTAACTCCAGCGGGCTCCCTTTACAATGAGCAGTTCTTC.

This rearrangement joins TRBV19 to TRBJ1-1; D unresolved. Germline V gives CDR1 LNHDA, CDR2 SQIVND (reference sequence). This CDR3 has 13 residues. V lost 1 base and J lost 2, with 5 bases in between. In DNA, the CDR3 is TGTGCCAGTAGTATAGGACCCAACACTGAAGCTTTCTTT. As protein: CASSIGPNTEAFF. Full variable domain (remainder filled in from reference TRBV19 and TRBJ1-1): DGGITQSPKYLFRKEGQNVTLSCEQNLNHDAMYWYRQDPGQGLRLIYYSQIVNDFQKGDIAEGYSVSREKKESFPLTVTSAQKNPTAFYLCASSIGPNTEAFFGQGTRLTVV.

This chain connects TRBV6-1 to TRBJ1-1, with D uncertain. The CDR3 has 16 residues. Per the germline V gene, CDR1 is MNHNS and CDR2 is SASEGT. Trimming took 2 bases from V and 1 from J, leaving 14 bases between them. The CDR3 loop is CASSENSQLPNTEAFF. In DNA, the CDR3 is TGTGCCAGCAGTGAAAATAGTCAGCTACCGAACACTGAAGCTTTCTTT.